This TCR beta chain was captured in a study of regulatory T cells in long-lasting Graves disease. Time point meaning: persistent/refractory GD, antithyroid drugs over 5 years with positive TRAb. RNA extracted from PBMCs served as the sequencing template. Investigators prepared the TCR beta libraries by applying iRepertoire HTBI primers and Arm-PCR of CDR3 regions. Via MiXCR, TCRdb re-called the multiplex PCR reads, giving one row per CDR3 protein. The table shows about 400,000 distinct CDR3 sequences, with less than 25% occurring only once. This clonotype was seen a handful of times. Its target is unknown. General study points: Persistent-disease Graves' patients showed less TCR diversity than new cases. Newly diagnosed disease favored TRBV20-1 and TRBJ2-1 over persistent disease. Accuracy could have been hurt by small sample size.

V was pared by 1 base and J by 0 bases, with 10 bases between. The CDR3 contains 14 residues. The germline V gene encodes CDR1 DFQATT and CDR2 SNEGSKA (reference sequence). The gene calls are TRBV20-1 and TRBJ2-7; a possible D gene is TRBD2 (6 bases). The source is a female donor with Graves disease. This sample comprised peripheral blood mononuclear cells (PBMCs), obtained when the disease was refractory, from a patient treated with antithyroid drugs. CDR3 nucleotides: TGCAGTGCTAGAGGTTGGCGGGGCTCCTACGAGCAGTACTTC. Protein product: CSARGWRGSYEQYF.